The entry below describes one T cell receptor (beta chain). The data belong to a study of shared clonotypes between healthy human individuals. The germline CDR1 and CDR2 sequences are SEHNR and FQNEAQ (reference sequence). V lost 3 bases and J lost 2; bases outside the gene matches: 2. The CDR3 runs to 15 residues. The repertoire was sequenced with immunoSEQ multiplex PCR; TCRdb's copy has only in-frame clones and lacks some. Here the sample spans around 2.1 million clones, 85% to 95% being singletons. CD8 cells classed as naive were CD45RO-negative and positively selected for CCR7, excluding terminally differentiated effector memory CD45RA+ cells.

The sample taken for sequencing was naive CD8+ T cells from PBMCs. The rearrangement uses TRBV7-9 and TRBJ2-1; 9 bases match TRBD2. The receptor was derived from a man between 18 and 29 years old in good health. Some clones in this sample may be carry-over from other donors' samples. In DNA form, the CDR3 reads TGTGCCAGCAGCTTCCCTAGCGGGACCTACAATGAGCAGTTCTTC. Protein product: CASSFPSGTYNEQFF.